This T cell receptor (beta chain) comes out of a study of blood T cell repertoires in COVID-19. Here immunoSEQ multiplex PCR was the method, and the copy in TCRdb shows in-frame clones only, minus some. The top ten clones hold under 2% of a sample with fewer than 350,000 clones, less than 85% of them seen once. V lost 2 bases and J lost 12, with 14 bases in between. This CDR3 is 13 amino acids long. CDR1 is SGHTA, CDR2 FQGTGA, per germline. The source material was PBMCs or T cells enriched from blood (not recorded which). The chain combines TRBV7-3 with TRBJ1-5; D gene unclear. The sequence was obtained from a woman in her 30s who had been exposed to COVID-19. CDR3 amino acids: CASSLGSGEVQHF. For the CDR3, the DNA is TGTGCCAGCAGCTTAGGCTCCGGGGAGGTCCAGCATTTT. Supplemented by reference TRBV7-3 and TRBJ1-5, the full variable domain reads GAGVSQTPSNKVTEKGKYVELRCDPISGHTALYWYRQSLGQGPEFLIYFQGTGAADDSGLPNDRFFAVRPEGSVSTLKIQRTERGDSAVYLCASSLGSGEVQHFGDGTRLSIL.